Presented here are 20 T cell receptor beta chains from one specimen sequenced in a study of cytomegalovirus exposure and HLA in healthy donors. PCR involved 60 Vbeta and 13 Jbeta primers. Assay: immunoSEQ multiplex PCR; the TCRdb copy retains only in-frame clones and omits some. The table has approximately 150,000 clones, 70% to 90% seen once. The sequencing input was PBMCs. The receptors stem from a woman between 40 and 55 years old in good health and CMV-seropositive.

The CDR3 region is CASSEGISVGDEQYF. The CDR3 coding sequence is TGTGCCAGCAGCGAGGGGATCAGCGTAGGAGACGAGCAGTACTTC. This sequence joins TRBV9 and TRBJ2-7, with a tentative D call TRBD1 (5 bases). The CDR3 contains 15 residues. V was clipped by 3 bases and J by 5 bases, with 18 bases between them. Germline lookup yields CDR1 SGDLS and CDR2 YYNGEE.

The genes are TRBV6-5 and TRBJ2-2; TRBD1 is a possible D gene (5 bases). Germline assignment: CDR1 MNHEY and CDR2 SVGAGI. CDR3 length: 13 residues. Trimming took off 2 bases at V and 5 bases at J, with 6 bases between the two ends. The CDR3 DNA reads TGTGCCAGCAGTTACGACAGTACCGGGGAGCTGTTTTTT. It specifies CASSYDSTGELFF.

This chain links TRBV4-3 with TRBJ1-1; TRBD1 aligns across 12 bases. CDR1 and CDR2 (germline): LGHNA, YSLEER. The CDR3 is 17 amino acids. After removal of 0 bases from V and 5 bases from J, the junction contained 7 bases not matched to a gene. The CDR3 DNA is TGCGCCAGCAGCCAAGATTGGGGACAGGGGGCCTATACTGAAGCTTTCTTT. Its protein product is CASSQDWGQGAYTEAFF.

About this clone itself: At the DNA level, this CDR3 is encoded by other sequences in the same sample as well. This chain uses TRBV14 with TRBJ2-7; 8 nucleotides line up with TRBD2. Germline trimming cut 6 bases from V and 2 bases from J; bases unmatched to any gene: 6. Looked up from germline, CDR1 is SGHDN and CDR2 is FVKESK. This CDR3 region has 14 residues. CDR3 amino acids: CASSLGGGTYEQYF. As DNA, the CDR3 is TGTGCCAGCAGTCTCGGGGGGGGGACCTACGAGCAGTACTTC.

The rearrangement links TRBV18 to TRBJ1-1, with 7 bases that match TRBD1. V gave up 0 bases and J gave up 4 bases; unmatched junction bases: 2. This CDR3 region has 14 residues. Germline CDR1 KGHSH, CDR2 LQKENI. Here the CDR3 DNA reads TGTGCCAGCTCACCACCGACAGGGTTCACTGAAGCTTTCTTT. Protein: CASSPPTGFTEAFF.

Here the CDR3 DNA reads TGTGCCAGCCGGGGGGGGGCCTACGAGCAGTACTTC. Its protein product is CASRGGAYEQYF. The rearrangement links TRBV18 to TRBJ2-5, with TRBD2 identical over 8 bases. The J call could be wrong; TRBJ2-7 is a better fit for the DNA end. This CDR3 comprises 12 residues. The germline V gene encodes CDR1 KGHSH and CDR2 LQKENI.

The chain links TRBV4-1 to TRBJ2-7; 9 bases fit TRBD2. The length of the CDR3 is 15 residues. Trimming removed 1 base from V and 7 bases from J; junction bases left unmatched: 8. The germline V gene encodes CDR1 MGHRA and CDR2 YSYEKL. The CDR3 region has the DNA TGCGCCAGCAGCCAAGGCAGCTACAGCGGGGGGGAGCAGTACTTC. It is translated as CASSQGSYSGGEQYF.

This clone was counted once. J is TRBJ2-7 and V is TRBV4-2; D perhaps matches TRBD1 (7 bases). The CDR3 covers 18 residues. Germline CDR1 LGHNA, CDR2 YNFKEQ. The V end lost 0 bases, the J end lost 0 bases, and 18 bases lay between the germline ends. As DNA, the CDR3 is TGTGCCAGCAGCCAAGATTGGGCAGGGGGGTATAGCTCCTACGAGCAGTACTTC. It codes for CASSQDWAGGYSSYEQYF.

About this clone: Relative to the germline gene, one junction end is altered; a read error may explain this. The chain has TRBV7-2 and TRBJ1-6, with a weak D call TRBD1 (5 bases). The CDR3 is 16 amino acids. CDR1 and CDR2 from the germline V gene are SGHTA and FQGNSA. The CDR3 sequence: CASSPRGTGANSPLHF. Here the CDR3 DNA reads TGTGCCAGCAGCCCCCGTGGAACAGGAGCTAATTCGCCCCTCCACTTT.

The CDR3 nucleotides are TGTGCCAGCAGTGGAGGGGGAGGGGAGACCCAGTACTTC. Its translation is CASSGGGGETQYF. This chain connects TRBV2 to TRBJ2-5, with D perhaps TRBD2 (7 bases). This CDR3 is 13 amino acids long. Germline-derived CDR1 and CDR2 are SNHLY and FYNNEI. V lost 4 bases and J 5 bases, leaving 11 bases between the germline ends. Using reference TRBV2 and TRBJ2-5 for the parts outside the CDR3, the full variable domain is EPEVTQTPSHQVTQMGQEVILRCVPISNHLYFYWYRQILGQKVEFLVSFYNNEISEKSEIFDDQFSVERPDGSNFTLKIRSTKLEDSAMYFCASSGGGGETQYFGPGTRLLVL.

The chain combines TRBV7-2 with TRBJ2-1; TRBD2 matches at 15 bases. With 5 bases clipped from V and 7 bases from J, the junction kept 9 bases outside the gene matches. The length of the CDR3 is 17 residues. Looked up from germline, CDR1 is SGHTA and CDR2 is FQGNSA. The CDR3 loop is CASSLIMGLAGGNEQFF. In DNA, the CDR3 is TGTGCCAGCAGCCTTATTATGGGACTAGCGGGGGGTAATGAGCAGTTCTTC.

The rearrangement links TRBV25-1 to TRBJ1-2, with 7 bases identical to TRBD1. Germline V gene lookup returns CDR1 MGHDK and CDR2 SYGVNS. This CDR3 has 17 amino acids. V lost 3 bases and J lost 7; bases outside the gene matches: 17. CDR3 amino acids: CASSETGLGAGTRGYTF. As DNA, the CDR3 is TGTGCCAGCAGTGAGACAGGGCTAGGGGCCGGCACCCGTGGCTACACCTTC.

V usage is TRBV7-3 and J usage is TRBJ2-2, with D perhaps TRBD2 (7 bases). The CDR3 is 15 residues long. Trimming removed 8 bases at V and 5 bases at J, with 18 bases between. Germline V gene sequence: CDR1 SGHTA, CDR2 FQGTGA. CDR3 nucleotides: TGTGCCAGCGGGCTTCCCAGCGGGACAACCGGGGAGCTGTTTTTT. It specifies CASGLPSGTTGELFF.

Only one count was recorded for this clone. This chain joins TRBV2 and TRBJ2-1, with TRBD1 matching 8 bases. CDR1 and CDR2 (germline): SNHLY, FYNNEI. This CDR3 has 11 residues. Trimming at V came to 10 bases and at J to 12 bases, leaving 8 bases not matched to a gene. This CDR3 reads CATQYTGGQFF. CDR3 DNA: TGTGCCACACAATATACAGGGGGGCAGTTCTTC.

The chain links TRBV27 to TRBJ2-1; 10 bases are a match to TRBD2. This CDR3 has 16 amino acids. Per germline, CDR1 MNHEY and CDR2 SMNVEV (reference sequence). Trimming took 5 bases from V and 12 from J; bases not matched to a gene: 16. The CDR3 is CASSVRETAGGAGQFF. CDR3 bases: TGTGCCAGCAGTGTTCGAGAGACAGCGGGAGGGGCTGGGCAGTTCTTC.

The J gene is TRBJ1-6, the V gene TRBV23-1; D remains unclear. TRBV23-1 is known as an ORF, though its function is uncertain. V lost 1 base and J 5 bases, leaving 6 bases between the germline ends. The CDR3 is 14 amino acids. The CDR3 loop reads CASSQFLNNSPLHF. The CDR3 nucleotides read TGCGCCAGCAGTCAATTTCTAAATAATTCACCCCTCCACTTT.

CDR3 nucleotides: TGCGCCAGCAGCCTCCAGGCCAACCCAAGCTACGAGCAGTACTTC. This codes for CASSLQANPSYEQYF. The V call is TRBV5-1, the J call TRBJ2-7, with D uncertain. The germline V gene encodes CDR1 SGHRS and CDR2 YFSETQ. V lost 4 bases and J 3 bases, leaving 17 bases between the germline ends. The CDR3 is 15 residues long.

The chain recombines TRBV6-1 with TRBJ1-4; TRBD1 agrees at 7 bases. V shed 4 bases, J shed 13 bases, and the junction held 6 bases outside the gene matches. Per the germline V gene, CDR1 is MNHNS and CDR2 is SASEGT. This CDR3 region has 12 residues. This chain's CDR3 is CASSGQGRGLFF. DNA for the CDR3: TGTGCCAGCAGTGGACAGGGCCGGGGACTGTTTTTT.

This rearrangement joins TRBV4-1 to TRBJ2-3; D unresolved. The length of the CDR3 is 14 residues. The ends were cut back, 2 bases at V and 2 bases at J, with 8 bases in the middle. CDR1 MGHRA and CDR2 YSYEKL come from the germline V gene. In DNA, the CDR3 is TGCGCCAGCAGCCAATTATGGGCCACAGATACGCAGTATTTT. The encoded protein is CASSQLWATDTQYF.

The chain combines TRBV9 with TRBJ1-1; D not resolved. Germline V CDR1 and CDR2: SGDLS, YYNGEE. The V end lost 4 bases, the J end lost 8 bases, and 15 bases lay between the germline ends. The CDR3 is 13 residues long. CDR3 in amino acids: CASSPNGNWEAFF. Written as DNA, the CDR3 is TGTGCCAGCAGCCCCAACGGGAATTGGGAAGCTTTCTTT.